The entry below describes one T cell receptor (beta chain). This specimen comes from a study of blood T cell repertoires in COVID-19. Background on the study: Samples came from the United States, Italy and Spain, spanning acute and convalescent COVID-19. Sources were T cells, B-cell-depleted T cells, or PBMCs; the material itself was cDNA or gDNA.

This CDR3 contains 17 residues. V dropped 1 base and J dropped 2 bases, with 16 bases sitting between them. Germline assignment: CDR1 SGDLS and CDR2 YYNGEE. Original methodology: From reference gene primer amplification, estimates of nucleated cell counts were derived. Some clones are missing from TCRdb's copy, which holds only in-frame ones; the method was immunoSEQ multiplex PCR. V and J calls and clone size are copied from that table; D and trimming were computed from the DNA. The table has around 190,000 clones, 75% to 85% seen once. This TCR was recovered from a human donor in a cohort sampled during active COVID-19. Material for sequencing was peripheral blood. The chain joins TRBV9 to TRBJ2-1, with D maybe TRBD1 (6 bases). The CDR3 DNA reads TGTGCCAGCAGCGTAACCGGACAGCGTACCACCTACAATGAGCAGTTCTTC. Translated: CASSVTGQRTTYNEQFF.